This T cell receptor (beta chain) was recovered during a study of human T cells and chemical hapten exposure. Time point defined: patch test 2, 6 weeks after DPC sensitization. As for treatment: therapeutic diphenylcyclopropenone sensitization with weekly scalp DPC. Those who donated were patients with alopecia, 18 to 70 years of age, and suitable for DPC. This CDR3 spans 16 amino acids. In germline, CDR1 is SGHRS, CDR2 YFSETQ. The V end lost 4 bases, the J end lost 3 bases, and 18 bases lay between the germline ends. One entry per CDR3 protein, called by TCRdb with MiXCR from the RACE reads. The sample contains 330,000 or so distinct CDR3 sequences, roughly 6% of which appear only once. This clonotype was detected only a few times.

The sequence derives from a woman aged 18 to 35 with alopecia areata. Some clones in this sample may be carry-over from other donors' samples. The input for sequencing was whole blood, taken in connection with sensitization to the hapten diphenylcyclopropenone (DPC). The genes are TRBV5-1 and TRBJ2-3; possibly TRBD2 for D (6 bases). The CDR3 loop reads CASSLWAGRKTDTQYF. In DNA form, the CDR3 reads TGCGCCAGCAGCCTATGGGCAGGGAGGAAAACAGATACGCAGTATTTT.